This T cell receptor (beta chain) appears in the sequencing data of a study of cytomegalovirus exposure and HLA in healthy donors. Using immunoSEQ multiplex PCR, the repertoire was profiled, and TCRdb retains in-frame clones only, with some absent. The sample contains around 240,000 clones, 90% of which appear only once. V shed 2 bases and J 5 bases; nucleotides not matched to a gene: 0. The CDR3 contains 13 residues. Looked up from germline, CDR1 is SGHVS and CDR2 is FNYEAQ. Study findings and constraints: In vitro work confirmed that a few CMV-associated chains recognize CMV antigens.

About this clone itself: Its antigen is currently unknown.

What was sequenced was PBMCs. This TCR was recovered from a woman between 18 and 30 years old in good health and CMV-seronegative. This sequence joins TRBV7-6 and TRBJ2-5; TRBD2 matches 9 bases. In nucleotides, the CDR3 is TGTGCCAGCAGCTTACTAGCGGGGGAGACCCAGTACTTC. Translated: CASSLLAGETQYF.